This record covers a single TCR beta chain. MiXCR was run by TCRdb on the reads, yielding one entry per CDR3 protein. The sample records 350,000 to 550,000 distinct CDR3 sequences, approximately 33% being singletons. This specimen comes from a study of T cell repertoires in cytomegalovirus infection. Germline assignment: CDR1 LNHDA and CDR2 SQIVND (reference sequence). V lost 3 bases, J lost 2 bases, and 8 bases lay in between. CDR3 length: 14 residues. The clonotype was recovered from a human donor in good health (CMV status not recorded). Some clones in this sample may be carry-over from other donors' samples. The chain recombines TRBV19 with TRBJ1-5, with a possible D match to TRBD1 (5 bases). Sample: PBMCs. The CDR3 sequence: CASSITQGNQPQHF. CDR3 nucleotides: TGTGCCAGTAGTATTACACAGGGCAATCAGCCCCAGCATTTT. Supplemented by reference TRBV19 and TRBJ1-5, the full variable domain reads DGGITQSPKYLFRKEGQNVTLSCEQNLNHDAMYWYRQDPGQGLRLIYYSQIVNDFQKGDIAEGYSVSREKKESFPLTVTSAQKNPTAFYLCASSITQGNQPQHFGDGTRLSIL.